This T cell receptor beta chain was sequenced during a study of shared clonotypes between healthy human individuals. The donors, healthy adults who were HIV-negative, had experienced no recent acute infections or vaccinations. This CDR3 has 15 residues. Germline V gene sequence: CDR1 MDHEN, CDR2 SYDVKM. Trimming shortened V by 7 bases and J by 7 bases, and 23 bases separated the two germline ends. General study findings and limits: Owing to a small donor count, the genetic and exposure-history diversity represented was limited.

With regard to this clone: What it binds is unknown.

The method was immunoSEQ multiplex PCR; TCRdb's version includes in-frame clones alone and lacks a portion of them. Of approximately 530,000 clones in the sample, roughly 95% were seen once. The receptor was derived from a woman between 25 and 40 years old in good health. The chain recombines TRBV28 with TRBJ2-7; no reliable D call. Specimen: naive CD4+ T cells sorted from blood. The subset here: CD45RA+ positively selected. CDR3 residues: CASTAWARALGEQYF. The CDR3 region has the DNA TGTGCCAGCACTGCCTGGGCTAGGGCCCTAGGGGAGCAGTACTTC.